One sample yielded the 8 T cell receptor beta chains listed below, sequenced in a study of blood T cells in healthy people across ages. With a J-beta primer mix and a sample-barcoded 5' primer, a second PCR ran roughly 6 to 11 cycles. TCRdb fed the 5' RACE reads into MiXCR, producing one record per CDR3 protein. The top ten hold 0.75% of the sample, which has fewer than 1,200,000 distinct CDR3 sequences, about 23% seen once. The sample was also reused in another study, on T cells of mothers and their children.

The sample comprised blood. These receptors were collected from a girl aged 2 to 10 in good health.

The CDR3 coding sequence is TGCAGCGCAAGGACAGGGGAAGATGGCTACACCTTC. This gives the protein CSARTGEDGYTF. This chain links TRBV29-1 with TRBJ1-2; 9 bases line up with TRBD1. The V gene end was trimmed by 7 bases and the J gene end by 6 bases; junction bases not matched to a gene: 6. The CDR3 runs 12 residues. Germline V gene sequence: CDR1 SQVTM, CDR2 ANQGSEA.

This clonotype was detected only a few times. In DNA, the CDR3 is TGTGCCATCAGTGAGTCGGGACAGGGGGGTCACGAGCAGTACTTC. Translated: CAISESGQGGHEQYF. V and J are TRBV10-3 and TRBJ2-7; 11 bases are shared with TRBD1. The germline V gene has CDR1 ENHRY and CDR2 SYGVKD. The CDR3 is made up of 15 amino acids. J lost 5 bases, V lost 0 bases, and 3 bases had no gene match.

This clonotype showed up just a few times. V usage is TRBV7-8 and J usage is TRBJ2-5, with D unresolved. The CDR3 loop spans 14 amino acids. CDR1 is SGHVS, CDR2 FQNEAQ, per germline. Trimming removed 1 base at V and 2 bases at J, with 8 bases between. The CDR3 DNA follows: TGTGCCAGCAGCTTAGAGATAGGGCAAGAGACCCAGTACTTC. Amino acid sequence: CASSLEIGQETQYF.

This clonotype has just one count. This sequence joins TRBV10-3 and TRBJ2-4; D remains unclear. Germline loops: CDR1 ENHRY, CDR2 SYGVKD. The CDR3 runs 12 residues. V lost 2 bases, J lost 8 bases, and 7 bases lay in between. This CDR3 reads CAISEQLDIQYF. DNA of the CDR3: TGTGCCATCAGTGAGCAGCTTGACATTCAGTACTTC.

V gene TRBV29-1 combines with J gene TRBJ1-2; perhaps TRBD1 as D (6 bases). The CDR3 has 13 residues. V dropped 4 bases and J dropped 3 bases, with 12 bases sitting between them. CDR1 SQVTM and CDR2 ANQGSEA come from the germline V gene. The DNA for the CDR3 is TGCAGCGTTGTAGAGGGGGATTACTATGGCTACACCTTC. This sequence encodes CSVVEGDYYGYTF.

The table lists this clonotype with a few counts. The chain links TRBV20-1 to TRBJ1-2; possibly TRBD1 for D (5 bases). The CDR3 length is 15 residues. In germline, CDR1 is DFQATT, CDR2 SNEGSKA (reference sequence). With 1 base removed from V and 5 bases from J, the gap between germline ends came to 17 bases. CDR3: CSARGGQGDPYGYTF. The DNA for the CDR3 is TGCAGTGCTAGAGGCGGGCAGGGAGACCCTTATGGCTACACCTTC.

The rearrangement joins TRBV13 to TRBJ2-7, with 8 bases aligning to TRBD1. After removal of 8 bases from V and 1 base from J, the junction contained 7 bases not matched to a gene. The CDR3 has 14 residues. The germline V gene has CDR1 PRHDT and CDR2 FYEKMQ (reference sequence). CDR3 in amino acids: CASATGGQSYEQYF. The CDR3 nucleotides are TGTGCCAGCGCTACAGGGGGACAGTCCTACGAGCAGTACTTC.

The V and J genes are TRBV4-3 and TRBJ1-3, with TRBD1 as a possible D gene (6 bases). Trimming took 0 bases from V and 0 from J, leaving 15 bases between them. The V gene's germline CDR1 is LGHNA and CDR2 YSLEER. The CDR3 is 18 amino acids. The CDR3 is CASSQDRGPTLSGNTIYF. The CDR3 coding sequence is TGCGCCAGCAGCCAAGACAGGGGACCAACCCTCTCTGGAAACACCATATATTTT.